What follows describes a single T cell receptor (beta chain). Authors' analysis steps: Reference gene primer amplification in the assay estimated nucleated cell counts. The method was immunoSEQ multiplex PCR; TCRdb's version includes in-frame clones alone and lacks a portion of them. V, J and clone size reflect that table, while D and trimming were determined from the DNA. The table has 100,000 to 150,000 clones, about nine tenths seen once. Trimming stripped 4 bases from V and 5 bases from J, with 15 bases between. Germline V gene sequence: CDR1 SGHTS, CDR2 YDEGEE. CDR3 length: 14 residues. This sample was taken from a study of blood T cell repertoires in COVID-19. Across the study: The United States, Italy and Spain supplied acute and convalescent COVID-19 samples.

The Seattle patients joined while their infection was active and were tracked longitudinally afterward. Sequencing was performed on peripheral blood. This chain joins TRBV5-8 and TRBJ2-5; tentatively, D is TRBD2 (5 bases). This TCR was sampled from a woman in her 70s with COVID-19, enrolled during active disease. The chain's CDR3 is CASSPVPRAETQYF. CDR3 sequence (DNA): TGTGCCAGCAGCCCGGTGCCGAGGGCGGAGACCCAGTACTTC.